Sequencing of this T cell receptor (beta chain) was carried out in a study of blood T cell repertoires in COVID-19. Some clones are missing from TCRdb's copy, which holds only in-frame ones; the method was immunoSEQ multiplex PCR. The table lists fewer than 400,000 clones, about nine tenths of them singletons, with around 4.6% in the top ten. The sample holds a few counts of this clone. This receptor was taken from a man aged 25 to 40 who had recovered from COVID-19. What was sequenced was PBMCs or T cells enriched from blood (not recorded which).

Written as DNA, the CDR3 is TGTGCCAGCAGTCGACTAGCGGGAGAAGCAAATGAGCAGTTCTTC. This gives the protein CASSRLAGEANEQFF. The genes are TRBV6-5 and TRBJ2-1, with 12 bases identical to TRBD2. The germline gives CDR1 MNHEY, CDR2 SVGAGI. This CDR3 is 15 amino acids long. The trim removed 5 bases at V and 7 bases at J, leaving 6 bases unmatched.